This T cell receptor (beta chain) was identified in a study of CD8 T cells in Susac syndrome. The RNA input was about 0.45 to 1 ug, and it was reverse transcribed with random hexamers. Amplification of TCR beta CDR3 spanned 54 Vbeta and 13 Jbeta via immunoSEQ multiplex PCR. TCRdb re-derived calls from the immunoSEQ multiplex PCR reads in MiXCR, one entry per CDR3 protein. Altogether 110,000 or so distinct CDR3 sequences are present, around 90% being singletons, with the ten largest covering around 0.14%. From blood CD8+ and CD4+ T cells, TCR beta sequences were generated. Purification of the CD8+ and CD4+ T cells relied on negative isolation, and TEMRA cells underwent FACS enrichment. CDR1 and CDR2 from the germline V gene are SGHTA and FQGNSA. CDR3 length: 13 amino acids. Trimming shortened V by 3 bases and J by 6 bases, and 9 bases separated the two germline ends.

The V gene is TRBV7-2, the J gene TRBJ1-5, with D possibly TRBD1 on 6 matching bases. This receptor was obtained from a human donor in good health. Sequencing used CD4+ T cells from PBMCs. This CDR3 is CASSFQGFQPQHF. CDR3 DNA sequence: TGTGCCAGCAGCTTCCAGGGGTTTCAGCCCCAGCATTTT.